The 16 T cell receptor beta chains below were found in one sample sequenced in a study of T cell changes during pregnancy in multiple sclerosis. Using immunoSEQ multiplex PCR, the repertoire was profiled, and TCRdb retains in-frame clones only, with some absent. The table lists fewer than 140,000 clones, about 89% of them singletons. The sequences come from peripheral blood, collected before pregnancy. These receptors were obtained from a female donor with multiple sclerosis, enrolled in a pregnancy study.

The chain is built from TRBV19 and TRBJ2-2, with D tentatively TRBD1 (5 bases). V was trimmed by 7 bases and J by 1 base, leaving 16 bases between them. Germline V gives CDR1 LNHDA, CDR2 SQIVND (reference sequence). The CDR3 extends over 16 amino acids. CDR3 sequence reads: CASTIGVSLNTGELFF. For the CDR3, the DNA is TGTGCCAGTACCATAGGGGTCTCCTTGAACACCGGGGAGCTGTTTTTT.

This clone appeared a single time. CDR3 in amino acids: CASSPGRTGLFYGYTF. CDR3 DNA sequence: TGTGCCAGCTCACCGGGAAGGACAGGGCTCTTCTATGGCTACACCTTC. The gene calls are TRBV18 and TRBJ1-2; 8 nucleotides align to TRBD1. Germline V CDR1 and CDR2: KGHSH, LQKENI. This CDR3 comprises 16 residues. The junction had 10 bases not matched to a gene; V was cut back by 3 bases and J by 4 bases.

This clone was detected once. The chain recombines TRBV11-3 with TRBJ2-7; no firm D call. Germline CDR1 is SGHNT and CDR2 is YENEEA. Trimming took 5 bases from V and 2 from J, leaving 10 bases between them. The CDR3 spans 13 residues. CDR3 loop: CASSPTLAYEQYF. For the CDR3, the DNA is TGTGCCAGCAGCCCGACCCTAGCCTACGAGCAGTACTTC. The full variable domain, with the rest looked up from reference TRBV11-3 and TRBJ2-7, is EAGVVQSPRYKIIEKKQPVAFWCNPISGHNTLYWYLQNLGQGPELLIRYENEEAVDDSQLPKDRFSAERLKGVDSTLKIQPAELGDSAVYLCASSPTLAYEQYFGPGTRLTVT.

The chain is built from TRBV7-2 and TRBJ1-2; 9 nucleotides match TRBD1. With V trimmed by 0 bases and J by 3 bases, 5 bases remained unmatched. From germline, CDR1 is SGHTA and CDR2 FQGNSA. This CDR3 region has 16 residues. CDR3 residues: CASSLAGQGIDYGYTF. CDR3 sequence (DNA): TGTGCCAGCAGCTTAGCAGGACAGGGGATTGACTATGGCTACACCTTC.

The chain employs TRBV9 and TRBJ2-1; TRBD1 matches at 10 bases. Unmatched junction bases numbered 12, after V lost 4 bases and J lost 5 bases. The CDR3 extends over 17 amino acids. Germline values: CDR1 SGDLS, CDR2 YYNGEE. Here the CDR3 reads CASSPAIGQGVNNEQFF. In nucleotides, the CDR3 is TGTGCCAGCAGCCCCGCGATTGGACAGGGGGTGAACAATGAGCAGTTCTTC.

The chain combines TRBV6-6 with TRBJ2-1, with D hard to call. The CDR3 is 16 amino acids. Trimming left V 3 bases short and J 0 bases short, with 12 bases between. Germline-derived CDR1 and CDR2 are MNHNY and SVGAGI (reference sequence). Here the CDR3 DNA reads TGTGCCAGCAGTTATCCGAGTACGAGCTCCTACAATGAGCAGTTCTTC. Its translation: CASSYPSTSSYNEQFF.

V and J are TRBV4-3 and TRBJ2-7; 9 nucleotides line up with TRBD1. The trim removed 2 bases at V and 3 bases at J, leaving 5 bases unmatched. Germline-derived CDR1 and CDR2 are LGHNA and YSLEER. This CDR3 has 15 amino acids. CDR3 region: CASSQTDRGLYEQYF. The DNA for the CDR3 is TGCGCCAGCAGCCAAACGGACAGGGGACTCTACGAGCAGTACTTC.

This chain links TRBV27 with TRBJ2-1, with 16 bases fitting TRBD2. The germline CDR1 and CDR2 sequences are MNHEY and SMNVEV (reference sequence). This CDR3 is 18 amino acids long. With 3 bases clipped from V and 3 bases from J, the junction kept 5 bases outside the gene matches. In nucleotides, the CDR3 is TGTGCCAGCAGTTTCCCGGGACTAGCGGGAGGGGGCTACAATGAGCAGTTCTTC. Its translation: CASSFPGLAGGGYNEQFF.

V usage is TRBV6-1 and J usage is TRBJ2-1, with D unresolved. Germline V gene lookup returns CDR1 MNHNS and CDR2 SASEGT. The length of the CDR3 is 13 residues. V dropped 8 bases and J dropped 12 bases, with 20 bases sitting between them. The CDR3 DNA is TGTGCCAGCGAGAACTTTTTCCTTGAGAGGCAGTTCTTC. Translation gives CASENFFLERQFF.

This chain connects TRBV2 to TRBJ1-4; D might be TRBD1 (6 bases). This CDR3 has 16 amino acids. The ends were cut back, 2 bases at V and 3 bases at J, with 13 bases in the middle. CDR1 and CDR2 (germline): SNHLY, FYNNEI. The CDR3 bases are TGTGCCAGCAGTGAAAACGACAGGCCGTCTAATGAAAAACTGTTTTTT. Protein: CASSENDRPSNEKLFF.

This clone was seen once. The rearrangement uses TRBV19 and TRBJ1-1; 9 bases are a match to TRBD1. This CDR3 contains 16 residues. In germline, CDR1 is LNHDA, CDR2 SQIVND (reference sequence). Germline trimming cut 6 bases from V and 1 base from J; bases unmatched to any gene: 9. CDR3 protein: CASSTNPGQGNTEAFF. CDR3 bases: TGTGCCAGTAGCACTAACCCGGGACAGGGGAACACTGAAGCTTTCTTT.

This clone has only one observation. The V call is TRBV6-1, the J call TRBJ2-3; 7 nucleotides align to TRBD2. With 7 bases clipped from V and 2 bases from J, the junction kept 3 bases outside the gene matches. The CDR3 has 13 amino acids. Germline CDR1 and CDR2: MNHNS and SASEGT. CDR3 DNA sequence: TGTGCCAGCACTACTAGCGACACAGATACGCAGTATTTT. Its translation: CASTTSDTDTQYF.

V and J are TRBV18 and TRBJ2-2; D possibly corresponds to TRBD2 (5 bases). The CDR3 runs to 16 residues. Trimming took 2 bases from V and 4 from J, leaving 14 bases between them. Germline V lookup: CDR1 KGHSH, CDR2 LQKENI. The CDR3 nucleotides read TGTGCCAGCTCACCAGTGTTACGAGGGATCACCGGGGAGCTGTTTTTT. Translation gives CASSPVLRGITGELFF.

This clone was picked up one time. The chain carries TRBV13 and TRBJ1-1; D unclear. Germline-derived CDR1 and CDR2 are PRHDT and FYEKMQ (reference sequence). This CDR3 is built from 13 residues. The V gene lost 10 bases and the J gene lost 0 bases, with 12 bases spanning the gap. The CDR3 bases are TGTGCCACGACCGGGGTAATGAACACTGAAGCTTTCTTT. Amino acids: CATTGVMNTEAFF.

The V gene is TRBV5-1, the J gene TRBJ1-6; 8 bases are a match to TRBD1. Trimming at V came to 2 bases and at J to 10 bases, leaving 14 bases not matched to a gene. The CDR3 loop spans 17 amino acids. Germline CDR1 and CDR2: SGHRS and YFSETQ. In nucleotides, the CDR3 is TGCGCCAGCAGCTTTTCCCTACAGGGGGAAGGTGGCTCACCCCTCCACTTT. Amino acids: CASSFSLQGEGGSPLHF.

The sample holds one count of this clone. This chain links TRBV4-3 with TRBJ2-6; the D gene is possibly TRBD2 (5 bases). V lost 0 bases to trimming and J lost 1 base, with 13 bases between them. The CDR3 covers 18 residues. Germline CDR1 LGHNA, CDR2 YSLEER. CDR3 nucleotides: TGCGCCAGCAGCCAAGATTGGGTGAGGGAATCTGGGGCCAACGTCCTGACTTTC. It specifies CASSQDWVRESGANVLTF.